One and the same sample provided the 27 T cell receptor beta chains below, sequenced in a study of radiotherapy plus CTLA-4 blockade in lung cancer. Profiled with immunoSEQ multiplex PCR; TCRdb holds only in-frame clones, not every one. The sample carries 85,000 to 120,000 clones, approximately 87% recorded once. The input for sequencing was peripheral blood, taken from a patient treated with radiotherapy plus ipilimumab. The receptors were gathered from a human donor with non-small cell lung cancer that progressed on radiotherapy plus ipilimumab. Some clones in this sample may be carry-over from other donors' samples.

A single count supports this clone. The chain joins TRBV29-1 to TRBJ2-3; D is ambiguous. CDR1 and CDR2 from the germline V gene are SQVTM and ANQGSEA. The CDR3 covers 15 residues. V was clipped by 0 bases and J by 5 bases, with 15 bases between them. Here the CDR3 DNA reads TGCAGCGTTGAAGATGAGGCGAAACGGGTAGATACGCAGTATTTT. Translation gives CSVEDEAKRVDTQYF.

This clone has only a few counts. A far larger clone is a single base away, which makes a read error likely. The rearrangement links TRBV4-2 to TRBJ2-7; 13 nucleotides line up with TRBD2. The V gene's germline CDR1 is LGHNA and CDR2 YNFKEQ. The CDR3 runs 15 residues. V dropped 3 bases and J dropped 3; count of bases not matched to a gene: 2. This chain's CDR3 is CASSQGLAGNYEQYF. Written as DNA, the CDR3 is TGTGCCAGCAGCCAGGGACTAGCGGGGAACTACGAGCAGTACTTC.

The gene calls are TRBV7-6 and TRBJ2-4; 8 bases align to TRBD2. Per the germline V gene, CDR1 is SGHVS and CDR2 is FNYEAQ. Trimming removed 1 base from V and 0 bases from J; junction bases left unmatched: 8. The length of the CDR3 is 18 residues. DNA of the CDR3: TGTGCCAGCAGCTTAGAAGCGGGGGCCGTTCTAGCCAAAAACATTCAGTACTTC. This translates into CASSLEAGAVLAKNIQYF.

The V gene is TRBV6-5, the J gene TRBJ1-1, with D perhaps TRBD1 (5 bases). This CDR3 has 14 amino acids. CDR1 and CDR2 (germline): MNHEY, SVGAGI. V lost 6 bases to trimming and J lost 1 base, with 12 bases between them. Here the CDR3 reads CASRRDGTNTEAFF. DNA for the CDR3: TGTGCCAGCAGGAGGGACGGGACGAACACTGAAGCTTTCTTT.

The chain employs TRBV2 and TRBJ2-2; 7 bases fit TRBD1. Germline CDR1 and CDR2: SNHLY and FYNNEI. V trimming: 4 bases; J trimming: 4 bases; junction bases outside the gene matches: 6. The CDR3 consists of 15 residues. The CDR3 nucleotides are TGTGCCAGCAGTGTTGTGCCAGGGGGCACCGGGGAGCTGTTTTTT. The encoded protein is CASSVVPGGTGELFF.

Details on this clone: Other nucleotide sequences from this sample produce the same CDR3. CDR3 protein: CASSRGGSSGNGELFF. CDR3 nucleotides: TGTGCCAGCAGCCGGGGGGGGAGTTCGGGGAACGGGGAGCTGTTTTTT. The rearrangement joins TRBV11-3 to TRBJ2-2; 8 bases match TRBD2. Per germline, CDR1 SGHNT and CDR2 YENEEA. Trimming removed 5 bases from V and 7 bases from J; junction bases left unmatched: 12. CDR3 size: 16 residues. Complete variable domain (other parts from reference TRBV11-3 and TRBJ2-2): EAGVVQSPRYKIIEKKQPVAFWCNPISGHNTLYWYLQNLGQGPELLIRYENEEAVDDSQLPKDRFSAERLKGVDSTLKIQPAELGDSAVYLCASSRGGSSGNGELFFGEGSRLTVL.

In regard to this clone: At the DNA level, this CDR3 is encoded by other sequences in the same sample as well. The chain employs TRBV7-3 and TRBJ2-2, with D possibly TRBD2 on 6 matching bases. Germline CDR1 reads SGHTA; CDR2 reads FQGTGA. V was clipped by 0 bases and J by 0 bases, with 11 bases between them. CDR3 length equals 17 residues. CDR3 in DNA: TGTGCCAGCAGCTTAACGTATGCGGGGCCGAACACCGGGGAGCTGTTTTTT. Translation: CASSLTYAGPNTGELFF. The full variable domain, in which reference TRBV7-3 and TRBJ2-2 provide the parts outside the CDR3, is GAGVSQTPSNKVTEKGKYVELRCDPISGHTALYWYRQSLGQGPEFLIYFQGTGAADDSGLPNDRFFAVRPEGSVSTLKIQRTERGDSAVYLCASSLTYAGPNTGELFFGEGSRLTVL.

The rearrangement joins TRBV10-3 to TRBJ1-2; perhaps TRBD1 as D (6 bases). This CDR3 comprises 12 residues. Germline V gene data show CDR1 as ENHRY and CDR2 as SYGVKD. The V end was cut by 6 bases, the J end by 8 bases, with 13 bases between. CDR3 protein: CAIRQQGWGYTF. The CDR3 DNA reads TGTGCCATCAGACAACAGGGTTGGGGCTACACCTTC.

The gene calls are TRBV5-1 and TRBJ2-1; 13 nucleotides match TRBD2. This CDR3 is built from 17 residues. Germline loops: CDR1 SGHRS, CDR2 YFSETQ. V trimming: 2 bases; J trimming: 8 bases; junction bases outside the gene matches: 10. Here the CDR3 reads CASSFSRGLAGIDEQFF. CDR3 DNA: TGCGCCAGCAGCTTCTCTAGGGGACTAGCGGGGATTGATGAGCAGTTCTTC.

J is TRBJ1-1 and V is TRBV11-3; TRBD1 matches at 7 bases. The CDR3 extends over 15 amino acids. Unmatched junction bases numbered 4, after V lost 0 bases and J lost 3 bases. From germline, CDR1 is SGHNT and CDR2 YENEEA. The CDR3 sequence: CASSLDLDRDTEAFF. The CDR3 DNA is TGTGCCAGCAGCTTAGATTTAGACAGGGACACTGAAGCTTTCTTT. The whole variable domain, filled in from reference TRBV11-3 and TRBJ1-1, reads EAGVVQSPRYKIIEKKQPVAFWCNPISGHNTLYWYLQNLGQGPELLIRYENEEAVDDSQLPKDRFSAERLKGVDSTLKIQPAELGDSAVYLCASSLDLDRDTEAFFGQGTRLTVV.

This clone was picked up one time. The rearrangement uses TRBV4-2 and TRBJ1-2; D remains unclear. CDR1 and CDR2 (germline): LGHNA, YNFKEQ. V lost 1 base and J 0 bases, leaving 9 bases between the germline ends. The CDR3 is 15 residues long. The CDR3 loop is CASSQGASTNYGYTF. The CDR3 coding sequence is TGTGCCAGCAGCCAAGGTGCCAGCACTAACTATGGCTACACCTTC.

The chain links TRBV4-3 to TRBJ1-1; TRBD1 is a possible D gene (5 bases). Trimming shortened V by 0 bases and J by 2 bases, and 10 bases separated the two germline ends. Germline CDR1 is LGHNA and CDR2 is YSLEER. The CDR3 consists of 15 residues. The CDR3 region has the DNA TGCGCCAGCAGCCAAGACAGGGTCCGTAACACTGAAGCTTTCTTT. This codes for CASSQDRVRNTEAFF.

The chain recombines TRBV6-5 with TRBJ1-5; TRBD1 matches 9 bases. Losses at the gene ends were 6 bases for V and 0 bases for J; bases not matched to a gene: 3. CDR3 size: 15 residues. Germline V CDR1 and CDR2: MNHEY, SVGAGI. The CDR3 DNA is TGTGCCAGCAGATGGACAGGGGATAGCAATCAGCCCCAGCATTTT. Protein: CASRWTGDSNQPQHF.

The rearrangement links TRBV6-5 to TRBJ1-5; the D gene is possibly TRBD1 (6 bases). CDR1 and CDR2 (germline): MNHEY, SVGAGI. V was clipped by 5 bases and J by 7 bases, with 15 bases between them. The CDR3 sequence is 14 residues long. The CDR3 here is CASSTTLQGQPQHF. Here the CDR3 DNA reads TGTGCCAGCAGTACGACCCTGCAGGGGCAGCCCCAGCATTTT.

The V call is TRBV4-1, the J call TRBJ1-5; D is undetermined. The V gene lost 1 base and the J gene lost 9 bases, with 10 bases spanning the gap. The CDR3 extends over 13 amino acids. Germline V CDR1 and CDR2: MGHRA, YSYEKL. The CDR3 region has the DNA TGCGCCAGCAGCCAAGTGGGCTTGGGGCCCCAGCATTTT. Encoded protein: CASSQVGLGPQHF.

The gene calls are TRBV5-4 and TRBJ1-1; 9 bases line up with TRBD1. Germline loops: CDR1 SGHNT, CDR2 YYREEE (reference sequence). There are 16 residues in the CDR3. Trimming removed 2 bases from V and 4 bases from J; junction bases left unmatched: 9. The CDR3 loop reads CASSFGTGRLGTEAFF. CDR3 coding DNA: TGTGCCAGCAGCTTCGGGACAGGGAGGTTGGGCACTGAAGCTTTCTTT.

This clone was recorded once. The same CDR3 is also encoded by other DNA sequences in this sample. The chain has TRBV5-1 and TRBJ1-3, with a weak D call TRBD1 (6 bases). V lost 1 base and J lost 4, with 9 bases in between. CDR3 length: 14 amino acids. CDR1 SGHRS and CDR2 YFSETQ come from the germline V gene. CDR3 bases: TGCGCCAGCAGCTTGCAGGGGCGGGGAAACACCATATATTTT. Protein sequence: CASSLQGRGNTIYF.

The genes are TRBV19 and TRBJ2-7; D call uncertain. CDR1 and CDR2 (germline): LNHDA, SQIVND (reference sequence). The CDR3 sequence is 14 residues long. With 3 bases removed from V and 2 bases from J, the gap between germline ends came to 11 bases. The CDR3 DNA reads TGTGCCAGTAGTATCGGTGGGTACACCTACGAGCAGTACTTC. As protein: CASSIGGYTYEQYF.

The chain links TRBV15 to TRBJ1-1, with D uncertain. Trimming took off 2 bases at V and 1 base at J, with 8 bases between the two ends. Germline values: CDR1 LNHNV, CDR2 YYDKDF (reference sequence). This CDR3 comprises 14 residues. The CDR3 coding sequence is TGTGCCACCAGCAGAAACAACGAGAACACTGAAGCTTTCTTT. Translated, it gives CATSRNNENTEAFF.

This rearrangement joins TRBV4-1 to TRBJ2-7, with 7 bases matching TRBD1. The germline CDR1 and CDR2 sequences are MGHRA and YSYEKL. V was pared by 3 bases and J by 1 base, with 12 bases of the junction left unmatched. CDR3 length: 17 residues. Here the CDR3 DNA reads TGCGCCAGCAGCCATCACTCTTACCGCAGGGGGTCCTACGAGCAGTACTTC. It yields the protein CASSHHSYRRGSYEQYF.

This clone was seen once. The final CDR3 position lacks the conserved phenylalanine or tryptophan, pointing to a likely read error. This chain uses TRBV5-6 with TRBJ1-2, with no clear D. Germline CDR1 SGHDT, CDR2 YYEEEE. Between the trimmed V and J ends, which lost 1 base and 8 bases, there was a span of 15 bases. The CDR3 is 14 residues long. This CDR3 is CASSLFPAAKGYTL. The CDR3 region has the DNA TGTGCCAGCAGCTTGTTCCCGGCCGCTAAAGGCTACACCCTC.

The rearrangement joins TRBV4-1 to TRBJ2-3; 8 bases map to TRBD2. V was clipped by 4 bases and J by 8 bases; unmatched bases: 20. The germline CDR1 and CDR2 sequences are MGHRA and YSYEKL. This CDR3 comprises 18 residues. This CDR3 is CASSPPRGGGGTPVTQYF. In DNA form, the CDR3 reads TGCGCCAGCAGCCCTCCCCGGGGGGGCGGGGGAACCCCCGTTACGCAGTATTTT.

This chain uses TRBV2 with TRBJ1-6, with D unclear. The germline CDR1 and CDR2 sequences are SNHLY and FYNNEI. The CDR3 extends over 13 amino acids. Trimming shortened V by 9 bases and J by 7 bases, and 13 bases separated the two germline ends. CDR3 sequence: CARSRERNSPLHF. In DNA, the CDR3 is TGTGCCAGATCCCGGGAAAGAAATTCACCCCTCCACTTT. Filled out from reference TRBV2 and TRBJ1-6, the complete variable domain reads EPEVTQTPSHQVTQMGQEVILRCVPISNHLYFYWYRQILGQKVEFLVSFYNNEISEKSEIFDDQFSVERPDGSNFTLKIRSTKLEDSAMYFCARSRERNSPLHFGNGTRLTVT.

J is TRBJ2-2 and V is TRBV5-1; D might be TRBD1 or TRBD2, each matching 5 bases. V lost 0 bases and J 4 bases, leaving 16 bases between the germline ends. CDR1 and CDR2 from the germline V gene are SGHRS and YFSETQ. The CDR3 covers 17 residues. In nucleotides, the CDR3 is TGCGCCAGCAGCTTGGCCGATCTTGTTGGGGGCACCGGGGAGCTGTTTTTT. Its protein product is CASSLADLVGGTGELFF.

The V and J genes are TRBV10-3 and TRBJ2-5; possible D gene TRBD1, 5 bases. V lost 0 bases to trimming and J lost 3 bases, with 8 bases between them. The CDR3 length is 14 residues. Germline assignment: CDR1 ENHRY and CDR2 SYGVKD. For the CDR3, the DNA is TGTGCCATCAGTGAGTCAACAGGAGAAGAGACCCAGTACTTC. Residues: CAISESTGEETQYF.

The rearrangement links TRBV7-9 to TRBJ2-5; D might be TRBD1 (5 bases). The J call may be mistaken, given a closer DNA end match to TRBJ2-7. Germline-derived CDR1 and CDR2 are SEHNR and FQNEAQ (reference sequence). The CDR3 extends over 14 amino acids. The CDR3 loop is CASSLGPGSYEQYF. The CDR3 DNA follows: TGTGCCAGCAGCTTAGGTCCAGGGTCCTACGAGCAGTACTTC.

The CDR3 nucleotides are TGTGCCAGCAGTGAACTCAGGACAGTCTTGGGGGGTGAAGCTTTCTTT. It specifies CASSELRTVLGGEAFF. The rearrangement uses TRBV6-1 and TRBJ1-1; a weak D match, TRBD1 (6 bases). Germline CDR1 and CDR2: MNHNS and SASEGT. Trimming cost V 2 bases and J 7 bases, with 20 bases left between them. CDR3 length: 16 residues.